This TCR beta chain emerged from a study of CD8 T cells in ankylosing spondylitis. Trimming took off 6 bases at V and 15 bases at J, with 24 bases between the two ends. The CDR3 sequence is 14 residues long. Germline CDR1 and CDR2: LNHDA and SQIVND (reference sequence). Study-level points and caveats: Blood from ankylosing spondylitis patients appeared to carry a characteristic roughly 8-variant TCR beta motif. Some of these motif variants have turned up before, in reports on reactive arthritis synovial fluid and blood. Disease-linked clones reportedly concentrated significantly in matched ankylosing spondylitis synovial fluid.

This clonotype was seen a few times. As yet, its antigen is unknown. It was by quantitative 5'-RACE with molecular barcodes that TCR beta libraries were made. TCRdb reanalysed the 5' RACE reads using MiXCR and keeps one entry per CDR3 protein. The sample has 250,000 or so distinct CDR3 sequences, roughly a quarter seen once. This chain uses TRBV19 with TRBJ2-1; D is perhaps TRBD1 or TRBD2 (6 bases each). The TCR originated in a male donor with ankylosing spondylitis or in good health (not recorded which). Source material: blood, either unsorted or a sorted T cell fraction (not recorded which). CDR3 region: CASSPGVGGLGRFF. DNA of the CDR3: TGTGCCAGTAGCCCCGGGGTCGGGGGCCTAGGAAGGTTCTTC.